One and the same sample provided the 5 T cell receptor beta chains below, sequenced in a study of T cells in Graves' hyperthyroidism and ophthalmopathy. What was amplified from RNA transcripts were TCR beta CDR3 regions. HTBI primers drove first-round RT-PCR of the TCR CDR3. TCRdb re-analysed the multiplex PCR reads in MiXCR, keeping a single row per CDR3 protein. Of roughly 570,000 distinct CDR3 sequences listed, just over 45% are singletons. Sequences were obtained from peripheral blood or thyroid tissue (not recorded which). The receptors shown here come from an adult woman with Graves' disease, either hyperthyroidism or ophthalmopathy (not recorded which).

In its sample, this clonotype was seen many times. J is TRBJ1-5 and V is TRBV7-9; a weak D match, TRBD1 (5 bases). Trimming removed 1 base from V and 8 bases from J, with 12 bases in between. This CDR3 region has 14 residues. Germline V gene data show CDR1 as SEHNR and CDR2 as FQNEAQ (reference sequence). The CDR3 region has the DNA TGTGCCAGCAGCTTAGGGGACCCCTCAAAGCCCCAGCATTTT. Its protein product is CASSLGDPSKPQHF.

This clonotype was seen a few times. The chain recombines TRBV2 with TRBJ1-4; no definite D call. Between the trimmed V and J ends, which lost 8 bases and 10 bases, there was a span of 8 bases. The CDR3 totals 10 residues. Germline CDR1 reads SNHLY; CDR2 reads FYNNEI. The CDR3 sequence: CASGGGKLFF. The CDR3 DNA is TGTGCCAGCGGCGGAGGAAAACTGTTTTTT.

With respect to this clonotype: Sequence at one end of the junction differs from germline and may be a read error. The chain has TRBV7-7 and TRBJ1-1, with D unresolved. Per germline, CDR1 SSHAT and CDR2 FNYEAQ (reference sequence). CDR3 length: 14 amino acids. As DNA, the CDR3 is TGTGCTAGCAGCTTAAAAAGGGAGAACACTGAAGCTTTCTTT. Translated: CASSLKRENTEAFF.

The chain links TRBV2 to TRBJ1-4; 8 nucleotides agree with TRBD1. Germline values: CDR1 SNHLY, CDR2 FYNNEI. The CDR3 has 17 amino acids. The ends lost 6 bases at V and 8 bases at J; junction bases unmatched: 17. The CDR3 loop is CASRPRGLVGAREKLFF. CDR3 DNA sequence: TGTGCCAGCAGACCCAGGGGGCTAGTTGGCGCCCGGGAAAAACTGTTTTTT.

This clonotype has at least ten counts. The chain recombines TRBV6-1 with TRBJ1-4, with 7 nucleotides matching TRBD1. There are 14 residues in the CDR3. The V gene's germline CDR1 is MNHNS and CDR2 SASEGT. With 2 bases clipped from V and 8 bases from J, the junction kept 5 bases outside the gene matches. CDR3 sequence reads: CASSEMGTEEKLFF. The CDR3 DNA follows: TGTGCCAGCAGTGAAATGGGGACAGAAGAAAAACTGTTTTTT.